This T cell receptor beta chain was captured by sequencing in a study of PD-L1 blockade in urothelial cancer. Study at large: Blood samples had a median of approximately 150,000 T cells.

Each individual provided 1 to 8 samples (taken pretreatment and on-treatment). This clone was observed a few times. Here immunoSEQ multiplex PCR was the method, and the copy in TCRdb shows in-frame clones only, minus some. The profile shows tens of thousands of clones, 80% to 90% of them singletons. Germline CDR1 LNHDA, CDR2 SQIVND (reference sequence). V gave up 4 bases and J gave up 7 bases, with 11 bases separating them. CDR3 size: 12 residues. The sequences come from PBMCs, collected around atezolizumab (anti-PD-L1) treatment. The rearrangement links TRBV19 to TRBJ2-7; D is possibly TRBD2 (5 bases). The receptor was derived from a man aged 60 to 75 with urothelial cancer. DNA of the CDR3: TGTGCCAGTAGTACCCGGACTGGGGAGCAGTACTTC. This gives the protein CASSTRTGEQYF.